This T cell receptor (beta chain) was sequenced in a study of shared clonotypes between healthy human individuals. This clone appeared a few times. Its antigen remains unknown. The donors, all of them Caucasian adults, lived in Nashville, Tennessee. Original analysis: ImmunoSEQ yielded junction-only sequences lacking quality scores, so filtering differed. Sequenced by immunoSEQ multiplex PCR; TCRdb stores in-frame clones only, minus some. That table gives V, J and clone size, and the DNA gave D and trimming. The data contain hundreds of thousands of clones, roughly 83% of them singletons. Study results and limitations: A small donor pool kept down the genetic and exposure-history diversity that was represented.

The origin of this receptor is a woman between 40 and 55 years old in good health. Some clones in this sample may be carry-over from other donors' samples. Sequencing used PBMCs.

Here the CDR3 reads CASSEGGYTGELFF. The CDR3 DNA follows: TGTGCCAGCTCGGAGGGAGGATACACCGGGGAGCTGTTTTTT. This chain uses TRBV6-5 with TRBJ2-2, with a weak D call TRBD2 (6 bases). Germline loops: CDR1 MNHEY, CDR2 SVGAGI. CDR3 length: 14 residues. The germline V and J ends were trimmed by 8 bases and 3 bases, with 13 bases remaining between them.